This T cell receptor beta chain was recorded in a study of identifying expanded T cells in peripheral blood. Study-level findings and limits: Across healthy donors, higher total template counts meant significantly greater approximately two-week count variance. Technical replicates showed approximately 1.2 changed clones; two weeks about 16; four weeks 19.

Some clones are missing from TCRdb's copy, which holds only in-frame ones; the method was immunoSEQ multiplex PCR. The data contain tens of thousands of clones, roughly 91% of them singletons. Trimming took off 4 bases at V and 0 bases at J, with 11 bases between the two ends. CDR3 size: 15 residues. Germline V gene sequence: CDR1 SGHTS, CDR2 YDEGEE. During the collection period, no donor immune events like infections were recorded. Details on this clone: The antigen is undetermined.

V usage is TRBV5-8 and J usage is TRBJ2-1; no firm D call. The source material was blood. The sequence was obtained from a person aged 18 to 75 in good health. The CDR3 DNA reads as TGTGCCAGCAGCCCCCTGGGCGCCTCCTACAATGAGCAGTTCTTC. It specifies CASSPLGASYNEQFF.